The sample holds many counts of the clone carrying this T cell receptor beta chain. The CDR3 contains 15 residues. Germline CDR1 reads SGHAT; CDR2 reads FQDESV (reference sequence). Trimming removed 2 bases from V and 0 bases from J, with 9 bases in between. This sample was taken from a study of response to subunit inactivated influenza vaccine. TCRdb re-called the RT-PCR reads through MiXCR, storing one row per CDR3 protein. Counted here are around 760,000 distinct CDR3 sequences, approximately 15% occurring once; the ten biggest clones make up 6.5% to 8.5%. The source of this sequence is a man in his forties or fifties who received an inactivated influenza vaccine. This specimen was PBMCs from blood, taken approximately 15 days before vaccination. The V and J genes are TRBV11-1 and TRBJ2-3; D not certain. For the CDR3, the DNA is TGTGCCAGCAGCTTAAATGGATATAGCACAGATACGCAGTATTTT. This sequence encodes CASSLNGYSTDTQYF.